This T cell receptor beta chain was retrieved from a study of blood T cell repertoires in COVID-19. This table comes from immunoSEQ multiplex PCR, and its TCRdb copy is limited to in-frame clones, with some not included. The data contain about 220,000 clones, around 85% of them singletons. V gave up 3 bases and J gave up 2 bases, with 12 bases separating them. Germline CDR1 is WNHNN and CDR2 is SYGVQD (reference sequence). The CDR3 runs 15 residues. This receptor was obtained from a woman in her twenties or thirties who had recovered from COVID-19. The chain uses TRBV10-1 and TRBJ2-3; tentative D call: TRBD1 (6 bases). The source material was peripheral blood. The CDR3 nucleotides are TGCGCCAGCAGTGAACAGGGTATATCCACAGATACGCAGTATTTT. This gives the protein CASSEQGISTDTQYF.